Sequencing of this T cell receptor (beta chain) was carried out in a study of identifying expanded T cells in peripheral blood. This clone was picked up one time. As yet, its antigen is unknown. General study findings and limits: Across healthy donors, higher total template counts meant significantly greater approximately 2-week count variance.

The V and J ends lost 6 bases and 1 base respectively, with 13 bases between them. CDR1 and CDR2 (germline): SGHNT, YENEEA. The CDR3 is made up of 14 amino acids. Profiled with immunoSEQ multiplex PCR; TCRdb holds only in-frame clones, not every one. The data contain around 76,000 clones, under 90% of them singletons. This clonotype was sampled from a person between 18 and 75 years old in good health. The specimen sequenced was blood. This chain uses TRBV11-3 with TRBJ2-7, with D maybe TRBD1 (5 bases). In nucleotides, the CDR3 is TGTGCCAGCAGTTACGCTTCAGGGTCCTACGAGCAGTACTTC. Encoded protein: CASSYASGSYEQYF. The full variable domain, its missing parts supplied by reference TRBV11-3 and TRBJ2-7, is EAGVVQSPRYKIIEKKQPVAFWCNPISGHNTLYWYLQNLGQGPELLIRYENEEAVDDSQLPKDRFSAERLKGVDSTLKIQPAELGDSAVYLCASSYASGSYEQYFGPGTRLTVT.